This TCR beta chain comes out of a study of cytomegalovirus exposure and HLA in healthy donors. The data were produced by immunoSEQ multiplex PCR, yet TCRdb's version contains in-frame clones alone and is incomplete. Among some 140,000 clones listed, roughly 90% were seen once. The sample consisted of PBMCs. The clonotype was recovered from a man aged 18-30 years in good health and CMV-seronegative.

The CDR3 region is CASSQEPGLGVDTQYF. In DNA form, the CDR3 reads TGCGCCAGCAGCCAAGAGCCGGGACTAGGGGTAGATACGCAGTATTTT. J is TRBJ2-3 and V is TRBV4-1, with 8 positions matching TRBD2. The V and J ends lost 0 bases and 5 bases, in that order; junction bases with no gene match: 7. Germline V lookup: CDR1 MGHRA, CDR2 YSYEKL. The length of the CDR3 is 16 residues.